These 27 T cell receptor beta chains share one sample of origin, sequenced in a study of T cells after yellow fever vaccination. TCRdb redid the calling of the 5' RACE reads with MiXCR, one entry per CDR3 protein. The data contain a few hundred thousand distinct CDR3 sequences, around 16% of them singletons. Sequences were derived from PBMCs, sampled 5 days after the first yellow fever vaccination. The origin of the receptors is a man aged 18 to 30 who received the YFV17D yellow fever vaccine.

The V gene is TRBV28, the J gene TRBJ1-5, with a weak D call TRBD1 (5 bases). The V gene's germline CDR1 is MDHEN and CDR2 SYDVKM. The CDR3 totals 16 residues. V was cut by 4 bases and J by 5 bases, with 18 bases left in between. The CDR3 spells CASSSPPQGLHQPQHF. The CDR3 DNA reads as TGTGCCAGCAGTTCCCCCCCGCAGGGACTACATCAGCCCCAGCATTTT.

The V and J genes are TRBV15 and TRBJ1-5; a possible D gene is TRBD1 (6 bases). Deletions cut 3 bases from V and 3 bases from J, with 12 bases between. The CDR3 is made up of 15 amino acids. The germline V gene has CDR1 LNHNV and CDR2 YYDKDF (reference sequence). The CDR3 nucleotides are TGTGCCACCAGCAGTTTTACAGGGCCCAATCAGCCCCAGCATTTT. It is translated as CATSSFTGPNQPQHF.

DNA for the CDR3: TGTGCCAGCAGTTTAGTCAGGACAGGCTACACCTTC. This translates into CASSLVRTGYTF. The V call is TRBV12-3 or TRBV12-4, the J call TRBJ1-2; D may be TRBD1 (5 bases). V lost 1 base to trimming and J lost 8 bases, with 8 bases between them. The CDR3 spans 12 residues.

This chain links TRBV7-9 with TRBJ1-1; a weak D match, TRBD1 (6 bases). The CDR3 extends over 11 amino acids. Germline values: CDR1 SEHNR, CDR2 FQNEAQ (reference sequence). The V and J ends lost 4 bases and 7 bases respectively, with 7 bases between them. CDR3 residues: CASSSQGEAFF. The CDR3 DNA reads TGTGCCAGCAGCTCACAGGGTGAAGCTTTCTTT.

This clonotype came up many times. The chain carries TRBV5-5 and TRBJ2-1; 11 nucleotides match TRBD2. Per germline, CDR1 SGHKS and CDR2 YYEKEE (reference sequence). The CDR3 runs 16 residues. With 1 base clipped from V and 1 base from J, the junction kept 1 base outside the gene matches. CDR3 sequence reads: CASSLSSGGSYNEQFF. In DNA, the CDR3 is TGTGCCAGCAGCTTGTCTAGCGGGGGGTCCTACAATGAGCAGTTCTTC.

The chain carries TRBV5-1 and TRBJ1-1, with TRBD1 as a possible D gene (6 bases). Germline CDR1 reads SGHRS; CDR2 reads YFSETQ. CDR3 size: 16 residues. V was pared by 0 bases and J by 1 base, with 13 bases between. The CDR3 is CASSLVPGTTNTEAFF. CDR3 coding DNA: TGCGCCAGCAGCTTGGTACCGGGGACAACGAACACTGAAGCTTTCTTT.

The J gene is TRBJ1-6, the V gene TRBV3-1, with D possibly TRBD1 on 5 matching bases. The V end was cut by 3 bases, the J end by 7 bases, with 16 bases between. Germline V gene sequence: CDR1 LGHDT, CDR2 YNNKEL (reference sequence). The CDR3 is made up of 16 amino acids. For the CDR3, the DNA is TGTGCCAGCAGCCAGGGGGTTCGGGGACGGAATTCACCCCTCCACTTT. It encodes CASSQGVRGRNSPLHF.

A few counts support this clonotype. The rearrangement links TRBV29-1 to TRBJ2-6; no definite D call. The CDR3 is 13 residues long. The germline V gene encodes CDR1 SQVTM and CDR2 ANQGSEA. V was pared by 4 bases and J by 4 bases, with 8 bases between. DNA for the CDR3: TGCAGCGTTGCATTCGCGGGGGCCAACGTCCTGACTTTC. Translating gives CSVAFAGANVLTF.

This clonotype was observed a few times. The rearrangement joins TRBV6-1 to TRBJ1-2; D gene uncertain. Germline V gene lookup returns CDR1 MNHNS and CDR2 SASEGT. Deletions cut 5 bases from V and 4 bases from J, with 14 bases between. This CDR3 is 14 amino acids long. CDR3 protein: CASSPLSSTYGYTF. The DNA of the CDR3 is TGTGCCAGCAGTCCTCTCTCCTCCACCTATGGCTACACCTTC.

This chain uses TRBV20-1 with TRBJ1-1; D uncertain. The germline gives CDR1 DFQATT, CDR2 SNEGSKA (reference sequence). V was shortened by 6 bases and J by 7 bases, with 15 bases between the two germline ends. This CDR3 comprises 12 residues. CDR3: CSATTSSYEAFF. For the CDR3, the DNA is TGCAGTGCCACGACAAGCTCATATGAAGCTTTCTTT.

This clonotype turned up a few times. The genes are TRBV7-9 and TRBJ2-1, with D perhaps assigned TRBD1 or TRBD2 (5 bases each). Trimming removed 1 base at V and 6 bases at J, with 19 bases between. The V gene's germline CDR1 is SEHNR and CDR2 FQNEAQ (reference sequence). The CDR3 contains 17 residues. CDR3 bases: TGTGCCAGCAGCTTAGGAAGACGTAGCTGGGACCCCAATGAGCAGTTCTTC. Encoded protein: CASSLGRRSWDPNEQFF.

This chain joins TRBV12-3 or TRBV12-4 and TRBJ2-7; TRBD1 agrees at 8 bases. J gave up 3 bases and V 6 bases, and 4 bases lay outside the gene matches. The CDR3 loop spans 13 amino acids. The CDR3, as DNA: TGTGCCAGCAGACCGACAGGGGACTACGAGCAGTACTTC. Amino acids: CASRPTGDYEQYF.

This clonotype showed up just a few times. CDR3: CASSQEALGTYNEQFF. CDR3 bases: TGCGCCAGCAGCCAAGAGGCCTTGGGGACTTACAATGAGCAGTTCTTC. The V and J genes are TRBV4-3 and TRBJ2-1, with a possible D match to TRBD2 (6 bases). Germline CDR1 and CDR2: LGHNA and YSLEER. The CDR3 has 16 residues. V was trimmed by 0 bases and J by 4 bases, leaving 13 bases between them.

The sample holds a few counts of this clonotype. This chain connects TRBV20-1 to TRBJ2-3; D is perhaps TRBD1 (5 bases). CDR3 size: 16 residues. V lost 0 bases, J lost 5 bases, and 18 bases lay in between. Germline CDR1 is DFQATT and CDR2 is SNEGSKA (reference sequence). CDR3 loop: CSARDRLGLPGDTQYF. The CDR3 bases are TGCAGTGCTAGAGATAGGCTGGGGCTCCCGGGAGATACGCAGTATTTT.

The chain combines TRBV14 with TRBJ2-1; 11 nucleotides line up with TRBD2. Germline CDR1 and CDR2: SGHDN and FVKESK. The CDR3 has 18 residues. The V segment lost 1 base and the J segment 7 bases; nucleotides outside the gene matches: 12. CDR3 nucleotide sequence: TGTGCCAGCAGCCAAGGCGATAGCGGGGGGGCAGTGGGGAATGAGCAGTTCTTC. Amino acids: CASSQGDSGGAVGNEQFF.

Of note for this clonotype: This may be a read error, as it is one base from a much larger clone. Lacking the conserved final phenylalanine or tryptophan, this CDR3 likely reflects a read error. The chain employs TRBV5-1 and TRBJ2-5; tentatively, D is TRBD1 (5 bases). The V gene lost 7 bases and the J gene lost 2 bases, with 12 bases spanning the gap. Per the germline V gene, CDR1 is SGHRS and CDR2 is YFSETQ. The CDR3 length is 13 residues. The CDR3 DNA follows: TGCGCCAGCGCTCTAGGGGTACAAGAGACCCAGTACCTC. Translated, it gives CASALGVQETQYL.

The chain recombines TRBV29-1 with TRBJ2-3; D not certain. Germline V gene sequence: CDR1 SQVTM, CDR2 ANQGSEA. V lost 4 bases to trimming and J lost 0 bases, with 5 bases between them. The CDR3 spans 12 residues. DNA for the CDR3: TGCAGCGTTGGTGACAGCACAGATACGCAGTATTTT. Residues: CSVGDSTDTQYF.

This chain links TRBV12-3 or TRBV12-4 with TRBJ1-4; 9 nucleotides align to TRBD1. The CDR3 runs to 11 residues. V lost 2 bases, J lost 17 bases, and 3 bases stayed unmatched. CDR3 coding DNA: TGTGCCAGCAGTTTAAGGGACAGGGTATTTTTT. Its protein product is CASSLRDRVFF.

This clonotype was counted many times. The J gene is TRBJ2-5, the V gene TRBV7-9, with 7 nucleotides matching TRBD1. Trimming removed 5 bases from V and 3 bases from J; junction bases left unmatched: 3. Germline V gives CDR1 SEHNR, CDR2 FQNEAQ (reference sequence). The CDR3 length is 13 residues. The CDR3 bases are TGTGCCAGCAGCCGGACAGGAGAAGAGACCCAGTACTTC. Protein sequence: CASSRTGEETQYF.

For the CDR3, the DNA is TGTGCCAGCAGTTCGGGGACTAGCCTCGGGGAGACCCAGTACTTC. It yields the protein CASSSGTSLGETQYF. The chain employs TRBV6-5 and TRBJ2-5, with 9 bases lining up with TRBD2. The V gene end was trimmed by 4 bases and the J gene end by 5 bases; junction bases not matched to a gene: 8. The length of the CDR3 is 15 residues. From germline, CDR1 is MNHEY and CDR2 SVGAGI.

The V call is TRBV20-1, the J call TRBJ1-2; unclear D gene. CDR3 length: 13 residues. V was cut by 6 bases and J by 0 bases, with 11 bases left in between. Germline V gene lookup returns CDR1 DFQATT and CDR2 SNEGSKA (reference sequence). In DNA form, the CDR3 reads TGCAGTGCATGGACGGACGCTAACTATGGCTACACCTTC. This gives the protein CSAWTDANYGYTF.

In its sample, this clonotype was seen a few times. The chain uses TRBV10-3 and TRBJ2-2; 12 positions match TRBD2. The length of the CDR3 is 19 residues. V gave up 10 bases and J gave up 5 bases; unmatched junction bases: 20. Per germline, CDR1 ENHRY and CDR2 SYGVKD. CDR3 amino acids: CANLGGPTSGGSQTGELFF. CDR3 DNA: TGTGCCAACCTCGGGGGACCTACTAGCGGGGGGAGTCAGACCGGGGAGCTGTTTTTT.

The genes are TRBV5-1 and TRBJ2-3, with no clear D. This CDR3 has 13 amino acids. The V gene lost 1 base and the J gene lost 4 bases, with 7 bases spanning the gap. Germline V gives CDR1 SGHRS, CDR2 YFSETQ. The CDR3 loop is CASSLSSSDTQYF. In DNA form, the CDR3 reads TGCGCCAGCAGCTTGTCTAGTTCAGATACGCAGTATTTT.

This clonotype was recorded a few times. The CDR3 loop is CASRYRDRGEKLFF. The CDR3 nucleotides read TGTGCCAGCAGGTACCGGGACAGGGGCGAAAAACTGTTTTTT. The chain recombines TRBV12-3 or TRBV12-4 with TRBJ1-4, with 10 positions matching TRBD1. V gave up 6 bases and J gave up 8 bases; unmatched junction bases: 6. There are 14 residues in the CDR3.

Only a few counts were recorded for this clonotype. This chain uses TRBV30 with TRBJ1-1, with a possible D match to TRBD1 (5 bases). CDR1 is GTSNPN, CDR2 SVGIG, per germline (reference sequence). This CDR3 contains 13 residues. V lost 8 bases and J 1 base, leaving 14 bases between the germline ends. The CDR3 reads CASPTASNTEAFF. The DNA of the CDR3 is TGTGCCAGTCCGACAGCCTCGAACACTGAAGCTTTCTTT.

This clonotype was seen many times. The V call is TRBV7-2, the J call TRBJ1-2, with D possibly being TRBD1 (6 bases). The CDR3 covers 16 residues. V was shortened by 0 bases and J by 4 bases, with 15 bases between the two germline ends. CDR1 is SGHTA, CDR2 FQGNSA, per germline. The CDR3 nucleotides are TGTGCCAGCAGCTTAGCATACGGGACAAGTCCCTATGGCTACACCTTC. Translating it yields CASSLAYGTSPYGYTF.

This clonotype has at least ten counts. The rearrangement uses TRBV12-3 or TRBV12-4 and TRBJ2-3; D might be TRBD1 (5 bases). V was pared by 0 bases and J by 6 bases, with 16 bases between. The length of the CDR3 is 16 residues. The CDR3 is CASSLASLQGVDTQYF. CDR3 coding DNA: TGTGCCAGCAGTTTAGCGAGTTTGCAGGGTGTCGATACGCAGTATTTT.